This TCR beta chain was documented in a study of post-analysis software for immune sequencing data. Study background: The disease courses covered relapsing-remitting, secondary progressive and progressive-relapsing multiple sclerosis.

The V gene's germline CDR1 is DFQATT and CDR2 SNEGSKA (reference sequence). V dropped 5 bases and J dropped 3; count of bases not matched to a gene: 6. This CDR3 spans 13 amino acids. Findings and limits, study-wide: Compared against controls, patients with multiple sclerosis displayed significantly lower normalized Chao1 diversity. Patients showed TRBV5-6, TRBV5-1 and TRBV20-1 among a few TRBV segments more frequent than in controls. The authors found that F measure strongly co-clustered same-batch samples.

Only a few counts were recorded for this clonotype. What it recognizes is unknown. TCR beta libraries were prepared from cDNA with unique molecular identifiers. When about 1 to 11 million T cells were used, they gave about 550,000 cDNA molecules. TCRdb independently ran MiXCR on the PCR reads; one entry per CDR3 protein. The profile shows roughly 800,000 distinct CDR3 sequences, roughly half of them singletons. The rearrangement links TRBV20-1 to TRBJ1-2; 7 bases match TRBD1. The sequenced sample was blood. This sequence originates from a girl aged 5-17 years with multiple sclerosis. CDR3 region: CSAEDRAHYGYTF. CDR3 in DNA: TGCAGTGCTGAAGACAGGGCTCACTATGGCTACACCTTC.